These T cell receptor beta chains were read from a single sample in a study of T-cell memory formation after mild COVID-19. TCRdb called the 5' RACE reads again in MiXCR, with one record for every CDR3 protein. The sample has fewer than 250,000 distinct CDR3 sequences; about 10% are singletons. Sequencing input: PBMCs or a T cell subset sorted from them (not recorded which). The receptors were sampled from a man younger than 30 who had mild COVID-19 (a few samples of this study predate the infection). Cell type and time point are not known. CDR3s include the opening cysteine and the closing phenylalanine or tryptophan. The D gene is left open where the match is weak. Only some rows state a clone size, as once, few, many or a class for expanded clones.

v_gene	abundance	d_gene	j_gene	CDR3aa	CDR3nt
TRBV18	few	-	TRBJ2-4	CASSPPNVENIQYF	TGTGCCAGCTCACCACCGAACGTAGAAAACATTCAGTACTTC
TRBV29-1	many	TRBD2	TRBJ2-3	CSGISSGGTDTQYF	TGCAGCGGAATTTCTAGCGGTGGCACAGATACGCAGTATTTT
TRBV5-1	-	-	TRBJ2-7	CASRLSVGEQYF	TGCGCCAGCAGGTTATCGGTTGGCGAGCAGTACTTC
TRBV7-7	few	-	TRBJ2-3	CASSSSPGTHNTQYF	TGTGCTAGCAGCTCCTCACCTGGGACTCACAATACGCAGTATTTT
TRBV7-9	few	-	TRBJ1-1	CAVIDRGWAFF	TGTGCCGTAATAGACCGGGGTTGGGCTTTCTTT
TRBV7-2	few	TRBD1	TRBJ2-7	CASSLAQRTGFEQYF	TGTGCCAGCAGCTTAGCGCAGCGGACAGGGTTCGAGCAGTACTTC
TRBV20-1	few	TRBD1	TRBJ1-5	CSARAWTGGLNQPQHF	TGCAGTGCTAGAGCTTGGACAGGGGGCCTCAATCAGCCCCAGCATTTT
TRBV7-3	many	-	TRBJ1-1	CASSLTAAGDTEAFF	TGTGCCAGCAGCTTGACAGCGGCTGGGGACACTGAAGCTTTCTTT
TRBV6-5	few	-	TRBJ2-1	CASSYARRNEQFF	TGTGCCAGCAGTTACGCTAGGAGGAATGAGCAGTTCTTC
TRBV20-1	few	-	TRBJ1-2	CSAQGYGYTF	TGCAGTGCGCAGGGATATGGCTACACCTTC
TRBV9	-	-	TRBJ1-1	CASSVFSWTGNTEAFF	TGTGCCAGCAGCGTATTTTCTTGGACTGGGAACACTGAAGCTTTCTTT